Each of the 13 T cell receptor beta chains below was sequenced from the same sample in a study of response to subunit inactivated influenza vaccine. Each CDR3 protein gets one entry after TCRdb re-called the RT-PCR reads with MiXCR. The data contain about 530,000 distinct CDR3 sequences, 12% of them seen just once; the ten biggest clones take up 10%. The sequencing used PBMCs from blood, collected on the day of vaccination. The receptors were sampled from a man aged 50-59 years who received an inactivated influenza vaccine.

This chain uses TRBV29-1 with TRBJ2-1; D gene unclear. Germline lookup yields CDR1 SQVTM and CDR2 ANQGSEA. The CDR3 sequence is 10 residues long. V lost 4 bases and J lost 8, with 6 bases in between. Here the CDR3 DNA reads TGCAGCGTTGTAACCTATGAGCAGTTCTTC. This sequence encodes CSVVTYEQFF.

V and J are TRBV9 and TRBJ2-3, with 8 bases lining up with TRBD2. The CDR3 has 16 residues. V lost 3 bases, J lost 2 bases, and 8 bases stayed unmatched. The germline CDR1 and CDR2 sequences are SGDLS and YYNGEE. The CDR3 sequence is CASSAPSGGFTDTQYF. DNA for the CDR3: TGTGCCAGCAGCGCCCCTTCGGGAGGGTTCACAGATACGCAGTATTTT.

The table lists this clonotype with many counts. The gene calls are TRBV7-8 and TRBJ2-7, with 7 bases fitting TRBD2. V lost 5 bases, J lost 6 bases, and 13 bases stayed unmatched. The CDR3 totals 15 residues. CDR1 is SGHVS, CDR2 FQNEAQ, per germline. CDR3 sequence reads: CASSTTSSIALEQYF. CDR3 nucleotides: TGTGCCAGCAGCACGACTAGCAGTATCGCCCTCGAGCAGTACTTC.

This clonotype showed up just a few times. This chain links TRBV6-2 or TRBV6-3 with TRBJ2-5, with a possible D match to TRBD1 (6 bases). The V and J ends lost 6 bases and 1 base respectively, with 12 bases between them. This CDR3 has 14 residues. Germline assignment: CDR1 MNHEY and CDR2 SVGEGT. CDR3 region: CASSKRGFQETQYF. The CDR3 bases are TGTGCCAGCAGCAAAAGGGGGTTCCAAGAGACCCAGTACTTC.

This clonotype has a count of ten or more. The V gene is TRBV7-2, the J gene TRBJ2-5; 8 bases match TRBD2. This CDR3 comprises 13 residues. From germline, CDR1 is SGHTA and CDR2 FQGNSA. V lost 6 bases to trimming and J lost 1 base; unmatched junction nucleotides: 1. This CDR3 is CASSGTSQETQYF. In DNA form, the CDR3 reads TGTGCCAGCAGTGGGACTAGCCAAGAGACCCAGTACTTC. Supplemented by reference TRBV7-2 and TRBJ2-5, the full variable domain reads GAGVSQSPSNKVTEKGKDVELRCDPISGHTALYWYRQSLGQGLEFLIYFQGNSAPDKSGLPSDRFSAERTGGSVSTLTIQRTQQEDSAVYLCASSGTSQETQYFGPGTRLLVL.

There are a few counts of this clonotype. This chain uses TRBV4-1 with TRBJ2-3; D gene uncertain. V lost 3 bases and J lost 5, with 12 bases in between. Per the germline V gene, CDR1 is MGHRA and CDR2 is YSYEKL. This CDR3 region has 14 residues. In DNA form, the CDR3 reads TGCGCCAGCAGCCAGACGAATTCGTTAGATACGCAGTATTTT. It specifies CASSQTNSLDTQYF.

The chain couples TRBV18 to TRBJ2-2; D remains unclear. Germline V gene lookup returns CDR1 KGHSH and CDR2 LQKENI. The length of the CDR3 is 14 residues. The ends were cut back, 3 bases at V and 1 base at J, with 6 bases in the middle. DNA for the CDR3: TGTGCCAGCTCACCGCAAAGGAACACCGGGGAGCTGTTTTTT. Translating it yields CASSPQRNTGELFF.

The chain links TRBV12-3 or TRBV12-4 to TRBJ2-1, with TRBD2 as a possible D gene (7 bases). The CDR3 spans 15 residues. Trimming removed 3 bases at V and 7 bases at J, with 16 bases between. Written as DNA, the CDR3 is TGTGCCAGCAGTTTCCGGGGGGCGCTGAGGAATGAGCAGTTCTTC. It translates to CASSFRGALRNEQFF.

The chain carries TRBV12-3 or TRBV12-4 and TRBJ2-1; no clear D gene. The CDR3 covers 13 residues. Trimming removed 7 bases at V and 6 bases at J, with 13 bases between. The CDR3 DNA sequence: TGTGCCAGCATCTGGCACAACGGCAATGAGCAGTTCTTC. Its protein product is CASIWHNGNEQFF.

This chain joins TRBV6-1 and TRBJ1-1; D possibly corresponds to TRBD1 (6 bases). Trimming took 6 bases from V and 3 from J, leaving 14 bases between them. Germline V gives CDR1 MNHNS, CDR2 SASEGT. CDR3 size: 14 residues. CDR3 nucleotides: TGTGCCAGCAGATGGAGGGGGGTTGACACTGAAGCTTTCTTT. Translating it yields CASRWRGVDTEAFF.

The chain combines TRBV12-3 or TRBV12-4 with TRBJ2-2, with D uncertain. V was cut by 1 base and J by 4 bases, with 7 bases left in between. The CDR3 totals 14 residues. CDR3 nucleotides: TGTGCCAGCAGTTTAGGGCCTACCACCGGGGAGCTGTTTTTT. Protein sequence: CASSLGPTTGELFF.

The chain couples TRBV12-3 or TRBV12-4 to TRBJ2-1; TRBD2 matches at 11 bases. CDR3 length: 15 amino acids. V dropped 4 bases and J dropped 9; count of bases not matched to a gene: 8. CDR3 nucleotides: TGTGCCAGCAGTTCGCTAGCGGGAGGAGGGGGTGAGCAGTTCTTC. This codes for CASSSLAGGGGEQFF.

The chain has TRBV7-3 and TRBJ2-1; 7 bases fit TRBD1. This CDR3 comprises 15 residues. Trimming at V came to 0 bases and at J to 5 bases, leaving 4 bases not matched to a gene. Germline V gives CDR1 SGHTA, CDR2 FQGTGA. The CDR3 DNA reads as TGTGCCAGCAGCTTAACCAAAGACAGGGACAATGAGCAGTTCTTC. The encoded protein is CASSLTKDRDNEQFF.